This TCR beta chain is drawn from a study of shared clonotypes between healthy human individuals. Concerning this clone: Its antigen is unidentified.

Sequencing was performed with immunoSEQ multiplex PCR; in TCRdb, only in-frame clones are kept and a portion is missing. The sample consists of some 1.5 million clones, about 98% of them appearing once. V lost 3 bases and J lost 3, with 11 bases in between. This CDR3 has 15 residues. Germline loops: CDR1 MGHRA, CDR2 YSYEKL. General observations from the study: Clonotypes not shared had lower generation probabilities than those common to all four donors. It was anticipated that sequencing depth would influence how many clonotypes donors shared. Depth was large, yet rarefaction showed that sorted-subset sequencing was incomplete.

This clonotype was sampled from a man under 40 in good health. The J gene is TRBJ2-2, the V gene TRBV4-1, with D perhaps matching TRBD2 (5 bases). Sequenced input: naive CD4+ T cells sorted from blood. Indicated subset: CD45RA+ positively selected. Written as DNA, the CDR3 is TGCGCCAGCAGCCACCCGGGAAGGGACACCGGGGAGCTGTTTTTT. Its translation is CASSHPGRDTGELFF.